This TCR beta chain was recovered during a study of lymphopenia after photon versus proton radiotherapy. Study results and limitations: Photon-treated patients lost naive T cells and TCR diversity; proton-treated stayed stable. Oligoclonal CD8+ Temra expansion after nadir drove photon patients' diversity drop.

Germline assignment: CDR1 MNHEY and CDR2 SMNVEV (reference sequence). The junction had 17 bases not matched to a gene; V was cut back by 6 bases and J by 3 bases. This CDR3 spans 17 amino acids. The method was immunoSEQ multiplex PCR; TCRdb's version includes in-frame clones alone and lacks a portion of them. The table lists under 7,000 clones, about 89% of them singletons. Comments on this clone: Its antigen is as yet unknown.

The TCR originated in a man in his 60s with cholangiocarcinoma. This sample comprised peripheral blood, obtained from a patient treated with photon-based radiotherapy. This chain joins TRBV27 and TRBJ2-7; TRBD2 aligns across 7 bases. CDR3 nucleotides: TGTGCCAGCAGCCCCAACCCCTCCAGCGGGAATAACTACGAGCAGTACTTC. Its protein product is CASSPNPSSGNNYEQYF.